One T cell receptor delta chain is described in this entry. TCRdb has a much larger clone's protein, which differs at residue 8 from the translation of this DNA, likely because of a read error; what is shown is the protein translated from the DNA. The length of the CDR3 is 17 residues. V lost 2 bases and J lost 0, with 22 bases in between. Germline V gene data show CDR1 as TVYSNPD and CDR2 as GDNSRS (reference sequence). This sample is part of a study of γδ T cells in repeated Plasmodium falciparum infection. Study in general: Donors had four controlled P. falciparum NF54 infections over roughly 640 days.

Bulk repertoires came from Vgamma9/Vdelta2+ or Vdelta2-negative gammadelta T cells flow-sorted from PBMC. TCRdb redid the clone calls on the multiplex PCR reads with CATT. Of 75,000 to 95,000 delta-chain clones in the sample, 0.98% were seen once. The sequenced sample was gamma-delta T cells from blood. The receptor comes from a pool of human donors (malaria-infected and uninfected, not separated). The rearrangement links TRDV3 to TRDJ1; the D gene is possibly TRDD2 (6 bases). CDR3: CAFVAQLSAFHTDKLIF. The CDR3 DNA reads TGTGCCTTTGTCGCTCAACTGAGTGCCTTCCACACCGATAAACTCATCTTT.